Given below is one T cell receptor (beta chain) in context. What it binds is not known. The data were obtained in a study of shared clonotypes between healthy human individuals. Study-wide results and limits: In general, naive subsets displayed greater estimated richness than memory subsets did.

The data were produced by immunoSEQ multiplex PCR, yet TCRdb's version contains in-frame clones alone and is incomplete. This table holds over a million clones, about 77% found once. Everyone who donated was a Caucasian adult who lived in Nashville, Tennessee. V lost 6 bases and J 0 bases, leaving 20 bases between the germline ends. Germline V lookup: CDR1 MNHEY, CDR2 SMNVEV (reference sequence). CDR3 length equals 17 residues. The clonotype originates from a man aged 18 to 29 in good health. The J gene is TRBJ1-2, the V gene TRBV27; D is perhaps TRBD1 (5 bases). The sequenced material came from memory CD4+ T cells sorted from blood. Subset defined: CD45RA-negative fraction. The CDR3 protein is CASRTSQGGLANYGYTF. The CDR3 DNA follows: TGTGCCAGCAGGACGAGTCAGGGAGGTCTTGCTAACTATGGCTACACCTTC.